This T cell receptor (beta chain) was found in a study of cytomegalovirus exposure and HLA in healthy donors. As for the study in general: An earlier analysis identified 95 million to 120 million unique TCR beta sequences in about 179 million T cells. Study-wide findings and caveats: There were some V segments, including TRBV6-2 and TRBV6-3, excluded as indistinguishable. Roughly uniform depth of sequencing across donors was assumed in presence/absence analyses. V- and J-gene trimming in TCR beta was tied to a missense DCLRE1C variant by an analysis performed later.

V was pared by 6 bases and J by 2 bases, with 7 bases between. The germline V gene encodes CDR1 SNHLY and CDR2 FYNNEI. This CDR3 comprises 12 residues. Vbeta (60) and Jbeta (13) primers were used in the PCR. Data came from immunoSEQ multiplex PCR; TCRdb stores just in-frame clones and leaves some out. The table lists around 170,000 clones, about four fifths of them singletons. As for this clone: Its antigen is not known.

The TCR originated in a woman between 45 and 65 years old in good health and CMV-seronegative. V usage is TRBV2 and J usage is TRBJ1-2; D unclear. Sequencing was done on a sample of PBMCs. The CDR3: CASRRANYGYTF. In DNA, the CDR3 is TGTGCCAGCAGGAGGGCCAACTATGGCTACACCTTC.